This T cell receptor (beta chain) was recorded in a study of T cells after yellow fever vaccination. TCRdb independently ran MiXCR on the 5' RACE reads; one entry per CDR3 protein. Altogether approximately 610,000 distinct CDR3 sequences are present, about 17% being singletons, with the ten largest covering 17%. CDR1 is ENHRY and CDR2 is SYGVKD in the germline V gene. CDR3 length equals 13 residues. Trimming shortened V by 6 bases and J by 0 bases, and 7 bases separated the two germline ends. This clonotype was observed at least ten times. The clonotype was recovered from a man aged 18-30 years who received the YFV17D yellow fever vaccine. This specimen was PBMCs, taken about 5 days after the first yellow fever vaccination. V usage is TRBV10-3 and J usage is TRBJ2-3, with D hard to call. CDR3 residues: CAIRLASTDTQYF. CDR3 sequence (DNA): TGTGCCATCAGGTTGGCTAGCACAGATACGCAGTATTTT.